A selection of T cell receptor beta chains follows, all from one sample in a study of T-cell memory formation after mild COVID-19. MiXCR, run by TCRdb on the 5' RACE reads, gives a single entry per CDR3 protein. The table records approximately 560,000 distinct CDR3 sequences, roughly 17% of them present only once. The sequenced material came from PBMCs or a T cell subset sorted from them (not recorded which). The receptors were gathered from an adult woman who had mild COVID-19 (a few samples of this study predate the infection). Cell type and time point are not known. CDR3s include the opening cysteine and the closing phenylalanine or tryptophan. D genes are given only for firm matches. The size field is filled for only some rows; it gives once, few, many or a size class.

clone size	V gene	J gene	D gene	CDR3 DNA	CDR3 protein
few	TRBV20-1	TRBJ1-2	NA	TGCAGTGCTAACAGGAATAACTATGGCTACACCTTC	CSANRNNYGYTF
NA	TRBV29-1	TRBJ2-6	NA	TGCAGCGTTGGGATGAGGGTAAGGATTGGGGCCAACGTCCTGACTTTC	CSVGMRVRIGANVLTF
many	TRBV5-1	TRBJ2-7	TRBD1	TGCGCCAGCAGCTCGAGCCCCGGGACAGGGGTCTACGAGCAGTACTTC	CASSSSPGTGVYEQYF
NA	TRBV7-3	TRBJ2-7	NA	TGTGCCAGCAGCTCGTCTCCGTTGGACGAGCAGTACTTC	CASSSSPLDEQYF
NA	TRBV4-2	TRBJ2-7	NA	TGTGCCAGCAGCCAAACGCCCGGGACGGACAGTTTGAAGCAGTACTTC	CASSQTPGTDSLKQYF
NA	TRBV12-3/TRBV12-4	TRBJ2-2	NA	TGTGCCACCGCCCTATTTGTTAACACCGGGGAGCTGTTTTTT	CATALFVNTGELFF
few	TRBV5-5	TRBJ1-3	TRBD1	TGTGCCAGCAGCTGGACAGGGGCTGGAAACACCATATATTTT	CASSWTGAGNTIYF
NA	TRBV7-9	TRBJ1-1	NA	TGTGCCAGCAGCTTTGGGCTGAAGAACACTGAAGCTTTCTTT	CASSFGLKNTEAFF
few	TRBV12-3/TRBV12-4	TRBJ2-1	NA	TGTGCCACGGGGAGTCCCTACAATGAGCAGTTCTTC	CATGSPYNEQFF
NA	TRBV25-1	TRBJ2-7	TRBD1	TGTGCCAGCAGTGACCCTGACAGGGGATCCTACGAGCAGTACTTC	CASSDPDRGSYEQYF
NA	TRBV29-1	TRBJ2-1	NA	TGCAGCGTGAACCGGGACAACTACAATGAGCAGTTCTTC	CSVNRDNYNEQFF
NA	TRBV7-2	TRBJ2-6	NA	TGTGCCGGGGGGGCGGTCTCTGGGGCCAACGTCCTGACTTTC	CAGGAVSGANVLTF
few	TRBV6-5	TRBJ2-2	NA	TGTGCCAGCAGTTACTTAGGGACCGGGGAGCTGTTTTTT	CASSYLGTGELFF
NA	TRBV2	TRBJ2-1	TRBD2	TGTTCCCTCCTCGGCGGGAGGTTGACCAATGAGCAGTTCTTC	CSLLGGRLTNEQFF
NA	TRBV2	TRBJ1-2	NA	TGTGCCAGCAGGACGGGACAATACTATGGCTACACCTTC	CASRTGQYYGYTF
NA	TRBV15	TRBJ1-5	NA	TGTGCCACCAGCCGGTACAGAGATCAGCCCCAGCATTTT	CATSRYRDQPQHF
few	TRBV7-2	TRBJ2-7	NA	TGTGCCAGCAGCTTAGTTCTTGGTATTCAGTACTTC	CASSLVLGIQYF
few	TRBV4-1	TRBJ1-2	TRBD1	TGCGCCAGCACCCCCGGGACAGGGTTTATGTATGGCTACACCTTC	CASTPGTGFMYGYTF
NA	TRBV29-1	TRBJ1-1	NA	TGCAGCGTTGGGGGCCGAGGGCAGGGCGAAGCTTTCTTT	CSVGGRGQGEAFF
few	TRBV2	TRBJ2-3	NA	TGTGCCAGCAGGGGCAGCGTCGATACGCAGTATTTT	CASRGSVDTQYF
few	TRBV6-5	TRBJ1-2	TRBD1	TGTGCCAGCACCCCGGGGTGGACACAGGGGCCCCATGGCTACACCTTC	CASTPGWTQGPHGYTF
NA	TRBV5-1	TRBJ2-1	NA	TGCGCCAGCAGCGAAATATTGGGACGGATGGATCATGAGCAGTTCTTC	CASSEILGRMDHEQFF
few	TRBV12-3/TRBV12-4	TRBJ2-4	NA	TGTGCCAGCAGTTTCGTGGACTACATAGCCAAAAACATTCAGTACTTC	CASSFVDYIAKNIQYF
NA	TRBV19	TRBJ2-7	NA	TGTGCCAGTAGTATTGGAGGGATTGCCCCCTACGAGCAGTACTTC	CASSIGGIAPYEQYF
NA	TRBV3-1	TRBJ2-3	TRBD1	TGTGCCAGCAGCCAAGTGGACAGGGGTTCGGATACGCAGTATTTT	CASSQVDRGSDTQYF
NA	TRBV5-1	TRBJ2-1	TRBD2	TGCGCCAGCAGCTTGGTACTAGCGGGCTACAATGAGCAGTTCTTC	CASSLVLAGYNEQFF
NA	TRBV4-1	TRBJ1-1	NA	TGCGCCAGCAGCCAAGCCCAGCTGAACACTGAAGCTTTCTTT	CASSQAQLNTEAFF
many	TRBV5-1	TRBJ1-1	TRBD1	TGCGCCAGCAGCCCGGAGGGGGCGCCGAACACTGAAGCTTTCTTT	CASSPEGAPNTEAFF
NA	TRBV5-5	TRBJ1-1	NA	TGTGCCAGCAGCCTTACCCCCCAGGGTTCCACTGAAGCTTTCTTT	CASSLTPQGSTEAFF
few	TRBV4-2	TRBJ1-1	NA	TGTGCCAGCAGCCCCAGACAGACCGTCACTGAAGCTTTCTTT	CASSPRQTVTEAFF
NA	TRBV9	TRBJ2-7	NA	TGTGCCAGCAGCGTAGGCGAAAGCCTCTCCTACGAGCAGTACTTC	CASSVGESLSYEQYF
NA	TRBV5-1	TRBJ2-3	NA	TGCGCCAGCAGCTTGTTTACGGGGGCATACACAGATACGCAGTATTTT	CASSLFTGAYTDTQYF
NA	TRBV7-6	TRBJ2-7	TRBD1	TGTGCCAGCAGCATCGGACAGGGCCGAAACGAGCAGTACTTC	CASSIGQGRNEQYF
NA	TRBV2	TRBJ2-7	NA	TGTGCCAGCAGTGAAGCACTTCAGGGCGCGGGGTCGGAGCAGTACTTC	CASSEALQGAGSEQYF
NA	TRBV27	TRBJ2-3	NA	TGTGCCAGCAGTCCGTATTTGGCTAGCACAGATACGCAGTATTTT	CASSPYLASTDTQYF
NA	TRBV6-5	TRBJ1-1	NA	TGTGCCAGCGCCATGGACACTGAAGCTTTCTTT	CASAMDTEAFF
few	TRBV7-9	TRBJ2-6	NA	TGTGCCAGCAGCTCAGTGCGGGCGACCTCTGGGGCCAACGTCCTGACTTTC	CASSSVRATSGANVLTF
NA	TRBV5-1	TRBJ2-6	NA	TGCGCCAGCAGCTTGGTTAAGGGGGTCGGGGCCAACGTCCTGACTTTC	CASSLVKGVGANVLTF
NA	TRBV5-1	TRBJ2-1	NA	TGCGCCAGCAGCCCTTCAGTACCGGGAAATGAGCAGTTCTTC	CASSPSVPGNEQFF
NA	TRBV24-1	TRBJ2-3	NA	TGTGCCACCAATGGAGGACTCAGCACAGATACGCAGTATTTT	CATNGGLSTDTQYF
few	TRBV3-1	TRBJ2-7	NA	TGTGCCAGCACAGAGGGGTCGGCCTACGAGCAGTACTTC	CASTEGSAYEQYF
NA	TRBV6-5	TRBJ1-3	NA	TGTGCCAGCAGTTACTCCAGGGAAGGTGCTGGAAACACCATATATTTT	CASSYSREGAGNTIYF
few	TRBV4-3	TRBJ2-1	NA	TGCGCCAGCAGCCTCGTCGGGACTCGGACTGAGCAGTTCTTC	CASSLVGTRTEQFF
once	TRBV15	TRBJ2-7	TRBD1	TGTGCCACCAGCAGACCCGGGACAGGCTACGAGCAGTACTTC	CATSRPGTGYEQYF
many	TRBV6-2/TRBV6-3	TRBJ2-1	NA	TGTGCCAGCAGTTACTCGCGGGATGAGCAGTTCTTC	CASSYSRDEQFF
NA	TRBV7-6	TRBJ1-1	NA	TGTGCCAGCAGCCGGTATCAGGGAAACACTGAAGCTTTCTTT	CASSRYQGNTEAFF
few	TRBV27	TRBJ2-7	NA	TGTGCCAGCAGTTTCCTTGAAACCCGCTCCTACGAGCAGTACTTC	CASSFLETRSYEQYF
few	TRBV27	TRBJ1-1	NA	TGTGCCAGCTCTCAGGCGGTTGGGGTCACTGAAGCTTTCTTT	CASSQAVGVTEAFF
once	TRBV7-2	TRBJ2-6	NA	TGTGCCAGCAGCTTAGTAAGGACTGGGGCCAACGTCCTGACTTTC	CASSLVRTGANVLTF
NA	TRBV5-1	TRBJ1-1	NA	TGCGCCAGCAGCGAACAGGGAATGAACACTGAAGCTTTCTTT	CASSEQGMNTEAFF
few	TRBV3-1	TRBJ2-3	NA	TGTGCCAGCAGCTCCCTACGCGGTCGGGCAGATACGCAGTATTTT	CASSSLRGRADTQYF
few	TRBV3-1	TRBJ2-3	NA	TGTGCCAGCAGCCAAAGAGCACCCCCACACTATACGCAGTATTTT	CASSQRAPPHYTQYF